The 28 T cell receptor beta chains reported below all come from one sample, sequenced in a study of T cell responses to AZD1222 COVID-19 vaccine. Libraries were prepared by immunoSEQ multiplex PCR; TCRdb keeps only in-frame clonotypes and omits some of them. This table has under 250,000 clones, around 93% appearing once. Sequencing used peripheral blood, obtained on day 0 of MenACWY control vaccination. These receptors were taken from an adult in good health.

The chain joins TRBV28 to TRBJ1-2; tentatively, D is TRBD1 (5 bases). The germline V and J ends were trimmed by 8 bases and 7 bases, with 14 bases remaining between them. The CDR3 is made up of 12 amino acids. Germline loops: CDR1 MDHEN, CDR2 SYDVKM. The DNA of the CDR3 is TGTGCCAGCGCCAGGGTACAAGTTGGCTACACCTTC. The encoded protein is CASARVQVGYTF.

The chain links TRBV2 to TRBJ1-5; D is ambiguous. The CDR3 loop spans 14 amino acids. Germline V gene data show CDR1 as SNHLY and CDR2 as FYNNEI. The ends were cut back, 1 base at V and 6 bases at J, with 10 bases in the middle. The CDR3: CASSEGGSSQPQHF. CDR3 sequence (DNA): TGTGCCAGCAGTGAAGGTGGCTCGAGTCAGCCCCAGCATTTT.

The chain has TRBV18 and TRBJ1-4; D possibly corresponds to TRBD1 (6 bases). The CDR3 consists of 16 residues. The germline V and J ends were trimmed by 0 bases and 7 bases, with 15 bases remaining between them. Looked up from germline, CDR1 is KGHSH and CDR2 is LQKENI. The DNA of the CDR3 is TGTGCCAGCTCACCACCAAACAGGGTGTGGGGTGAAAAACTGTTTTTT. Amino acids: CASSPPNRVWGEKLFF.

This chain connects TRBV30 to TRBJ1-3, with a weak D call TRBD1 (5 bases). Trimming left V 3 bases short and J 4 bases short, with 10 bases between. In germline, CDR1 is GTSNPN, CDR2 SVGIG (reference sequence). CDR3 length: 13 amino acids. CDR3 in amino acids: CAWSRGGGNTIYF. The CDR3, as DNA: TGTGCCTGGAGCCGGGGCGGCGGAAACACCATATATTTT.

This chain links TRBV7-6 with TRBJ1-1; D ambiguous. Germline V gene sequence: CDR1 SGHVS, CDR2 FNYEAQ. The CDR3 consists of 13 residues. Trimming removed 0 bases at V and 1 base at J, with 3 bases between. CDR3 in DNA: TGTGCCAGCAGCTTAGCAAAGAACACTGAAGCTTTCTTT. Protein product: CASSLAKNTEAFF. The whole variable domain, filled in from reference TRBV7-6 and TRBJ1-1, reads GAGVSQSPRYKVTKRGQDVALRCDPISGHVSLYWYRQALGQGPEFLTYFNYEAQQDKSGLPNDRFSAERPEGSISTLTIQRTEQRDSAMYRCASSLAKNTEAFFGQGTRLTVV.

A few counts support this clone. The rearrangement joins TRBV19 to TRBJ1-4, with unresolved D. The germline V gene has CDR1 LNHDA and CDR2 SQIVND (reference sequence). CDR3 size: 13 residues. Trimming stripped 8 bases from V and 4 bases from J, with 11 bases between. The CDR3 DNA follows: TGTGCCAGTCTGGACTGGGGTAATGAAAAACTGTTTTTT. This gives the protein CASLDWGNEKLFF.

The J gene is TRBJ2-3, the V gene TRBV28, with D perhaps assigned TRBD1 or TRBD2 (6 bases each). The V gene lost 6 bases and the J gene lost 2 bases, with 12 bases spanning the gap. The CDR3 totals 14 residues. Germline CDR1 and CDR2: MDHEN and SYDVKM. The CDR3 reads CASRGGGPTDTQYF. CDR3 DNA sequence: TGTGCCAGCAGAGGGGGAGGACCCACAGATACGCAGTATTTT. Full variable domain (missing parts from reference TRBV28 and TRBJ2-3): DVKVTQSSRYLVKRTGEKVFLECVQDMDHENMFWYRQDPGLGLRLIYFSYDVKMKEKGDIPEGYSVSREKKERFSLILESASTNQTSMYLCASRGGGPTDTQYFGPGTRLTVL.

J is TRBJ1-1 and V is TRBV28, with TRBD1 matching over 7 bases. The CDR3 extends over 15 amino acids. J gave up 2 bases and V 5 bases, and 8 bases lay outside the gene matches. Germline V gene sequence: CDR1 MDHEN, CDR2 SYDVKM. The CDR3 DNA sequence: TGTGCCAGCAGTAGAATCGACAGGGACAACACTGAAGCTTTCTTT. Protein: CASSRIDRDNTEAFF.

The V gene is TRBV23-1, the J gene TRBJ1-5; TRBD1 might be the D (5 bases). TRBV23-1 is an ORF, with its function uncertain. The CDR3 totals 18 residues. V lost 8 bases and J 0 bases, leaving 23 bases between the germline ends. CDR3 in DNA: TGCGCCAGCCAATTAAGGCAGGGAGGGGTCTATAGCAATCAGCCCCAGCATTTT. Protein sequence: CASQLRQGGVYSNQPQHF.

This chain joins TRBV6-5 and TRBJ2-5; 10 bases are shared with TRBD2. V shed 5 bases, J shed 4 bases, and the junction held 1 base outside the gene matches. The CDR3 runs 13 residues. Germline CDR1 is MNHEY and CDR2 is SVGAGI. The CDR3 nucleotides are TGTGCCAGCAGTAGCGGGGGGGGAGAGACCCAGTACTTC. Translating gives CASSSGGGETQYF.

The CDR3 sequence: CATSELAGGNTDTQYF. CDR3 nucleotide sequence: TGTGCCACCAGTGAACTAGCGGGGGGAAACACAGATACGCAGTATTTT. V is TRBV24-1 and J is TRBJ2-3, with TRBD2 matching 12 bases. The CDR3 loop spans 16 amino acids. Germline V gene sequence: CDR1 KGHDR, CDR2 SFDVKD. V was pared by 4 bases and J by 2 bases, with 3 bases of the junction left unmatched.

The J gene is TRBJ2-2, the V gene TRBV18; no firm D call. The CDR3 consists of 18 residues. The germline V gene has CDR1 KGHSH and CDR2 LQKENI. Trimming shortened V by 1 base and J by 0 bases, and 15 bases separated the two germline ends. This chain's CDR3 is CASSPRVLGLTNTGELFF. The CDR3 region has the DNA TGTGCCAGCTCACCACGAGTCCTAGGGTTAACGAACACCGGGGAGCTGTTTTTT.

This sequence joins TRBV6-5 and TRBJ1-4; the D gene is possibly TRBD1 (6 bases). Germline CDR1 and CDR2: MNHEY and SVGAGI. The CDR3 length is 13 residues. The germline V and J ends were trimmed by 7 bases and 8 bases, with 14 bases remaining between them. The CDR3 sequence is CASKQGGREKLFF. CDR3 DNA sequence: TGTGCCAGCAAACAGGGCGGGAGGGAAAAACTGTTTTTT.

The V gene is TRBV18, the J gene TRBJ1-2; D is possibly TRBD1 (5 bases). From germline, CDR1 is KGHSH and CDR2 LQKENI. CDR3 length equals 13 residues. V was trimmed by 3 bases and J by 3 bases, leaving 8 bases between them. The DNA for the CDR3 is TGTGCCAGCTCACCGCGGGGCGACTATGGCTACACCTTC. Residues: CASSPRGDYGYTF. The whole variable domain, filled in from reference TRBV18 and TRBJ1-2, reads NAGVMQNPRHLVRRRGQEARLRCSPMKGHSHVYWYRQLPEEGLKFMVYLQKENIIDESGMPKERFSAEFPKEGPSILRIQQVVRGDSAAYFCASSPRGDYGYTFGSGTRLTVV.

The rearrangement uses TRBV20-1 and TRBJ1-2; D gene unclear. There are 11 residues in the CDR3. V was pared by 4 bases and J by 6 bases, with 9 bases between. Germline assignment: CDR1 DFQATT and CDR2 SNEGSKA (reference sequence). CDR3 nucleotide sequence: TGCAGTGCTATCGGATCTCATGGCTACACCTTC. Protein sequence: CSAIGSHGYTF.

This clone was found once. V and J are TRBV7-8 and TRBJ1-2; no clear D. V lost 3 bases and J lost 7, with 12 bases in between. The CDR3 is made up of 13 amino acids. From germline, CDR1 is SGHVS and CDR2 FQNEAQ. The CDR3 DNA sequence: TGTGCCAGCAGCTTCGGCGGATCTGCTGGCTACACCTTC. Its protein is CASSFGGSAGYTF.

The chain links TRBV5-4 to TRBJ2-3; D remains ambiguous. The V end was cut by 0 bases, the J end by 0 bases, with 8 bases between. CDR3 length: 15 amino acids. CDR1 is SGHNT, CDR2 YYREEE, per germline (reference sequence). The CDR3 DNA is TGTGCCAGCAGCTTGGCCTCGCAGAGCACAGATACGCAGTATTTT. This translates into CASSLASQSTDTQYF. The variable domain in full, completed from reference TRBV5-4 and TRBJ2-3, reads ETGVTQSPTHLIKTRGQQVTLRCSSQSGHNTVSWYQQALGQGPQFIFQYYREEENGRGNFPPRFSGLQFPNYSSELNVNALELDDSALYLCASSLASQSTDTQYFGPGTRLTVL.

V gene TRBV28 combines with J gene TRBJ1-3; weak D call: TRBD1 (6 bases). The germline V gene has CDR1 MDHEN and CDR2 SYDVKM. The germline V and J ends were trimmed by 4 bases and 2 bases, with 12 bases remaining between them. The length of the CDR3 is 15 residues. CDR3 nucleotide sequence: TGTGCCAGCAGTTCCGGGGGCCCTACTGGAAACACCATATATTTT. Translating it yields CASSSGGPTGNTIYF.

The CDR3 is CASSSDQGSWQSNQPQHF. The CDR3 coding sequence is TGTGCCAGCAGCTCGGATCAGGGTTCTTGGCAAAGCAATCAGCCCCAGCATTTT. This chain uses TRBV7-2 with TRBJ1-5, with D tentatively TRBD1 (5 bases). V was pared by 4 bases and J by 1 base, with 20 bases between. This CDR3 contains 18 residues. Germline CDR1 is SGHTA and CDR2 is FQGNSA. Filled out from reference TRBV7-2 and TRBJ1-5, the complete variable domain reads GAGVSQSPSNKVTEKGKDVELRCDPISGHTALYWYRQSLGQGLEFLIYFQGNSAPDKSGLPSDRFSAERTGGSVSTLTIQRTQQEDSAVYLCASSSDQGSWQSNQPQHFGDGTRLSIL.

The chain uses TRBV9 and TRBJ1-6; 8 bases agree with TRBD1. The CDR3 has 15 residues. V was pared by 3 bases and J by 7 bases, with 6 bases of the junction left unmatched. Germline values: CDR1 SGDLS, CDR2 YYNGEE. DNA for the CDR3: TGTGCCAGCAGCGCCGGGACAGGTCGCAATTCACCCCTCCACTTT. Translation: CASSAGTGRNSPLHF.

DNA of the CDR3: TGCGCCAGCAGCTCACACACACCTAACACCGGGGAGCTGTTTTTT. Its protein product is CASSSHTPNTGELFF. This chain links TRBV5-1 with TRBJ2-2; D call uncertain. The CDR3 totals 15 residues. V was shortened by 3 bases and J by 2 bases, with 11 bases between the two germline ends. Looked up from germline, CDR1 is SGHRS and CDR2 is YFSETQ.

This sequence joins TRBV5-1 and TRBJ1-1, with 7 bases lining up with TRBD1. The CDR3 contains 14 residues. CDR1 and CDR2 from the germline V gene are SGHRS and YFSETQ. The J segment lost 10 bases and the V segment lost 4 bases, leaving 13 bases of the junction unmatched. CDR3 sequence (DNA): TGCGCCAGCAGCACAACAGGGGATATCGCGACAGCTTTCTTT. This encodes CASSTTGDIATAFF.

The rearrangement joins TRBV5-1 to TRBJ1-1, with D possibly being TRBD1 (5 bases). The CDR3 loop spans 15 amino acids. Between the trimmed V and J ends, which lost 0 bases and 1 base, there was a span of 10 bases. Germline values: CDR1 SGHRS, CDR2 YFSETQ. The CDR3 DNA follows: TGCGCCAGCAGCTTGGCCCTGGGGCCGAACACTGAAGCTTTCTTT. Translating it yields CASSLALGPNTEAFF.

The chain has TRBV6-4 and TRBJ2-3, with 9 bases lining up with TRBD1. Germline lookup yields CDR1 MRHNA and CDR2 SNTAGT. The CDR3 is 16 residues long. The J segment lost 4 bases and the V segment lost 6 bases, leaving 11 bases of the junction unmatched. CDR3 bases: TGTGCCAGCAGCCTACAGGGACAGGGAAGAGCAGATACGCAGTATTTT. This translates into CASSLQGQGRADTQYF.

V and J are TRBV27 and TRBJ2-2, with D tentatively TRBD1 (5 bases). The CDR3 consists of 16 residues. Germline V gives CDR1 MNHEY, CDR2 SMNVEV (reference sequence). Between the trimmed V and J ends, which lost 5 bases and 1 base, there was a span of 14 bases. The CDR3 DNA follows: TGTGCCAGCAGTCTACCGTCAGGGCTGAACACCGGGGAGCTGTTTTTT. Amino acid sequence: CASSLPSGLNTGELFF.

The sample holds one count of this clone. J is TRBJ1-2 and V is TRBV5-4; D is ambiguous. Trimming removed 4 bases at V and 8 bases at J, with 12 bases between. The germline V gene has CDR1 SGHNT and CDR2 YYREEE (reference sequence). CDR3 size: 12 residues. CDR3: CASSRTDGGYTF. As DNA, the CDR3 is TGTGCCAGCAGCAGGACGGACGGCGGCTACACCTTC.

V is TRBV6-1 and J is TRBJ1-2, with a tentative D call TRBD1 (5 bases). CDR1 is MNHNS, CDR2 SASEGT, per germline. Deletions cut 4 bases from V and 3 bases from J, with 18 bases between. The CDR3 runs 16 residues. In DNA form, the CDR3 reads TGTGCCAGCAGTGTTTCAGGGTCCCTCAACTACTATGGCTACACCTTC. Its protein is CASSVSGSLNYYGYTF.

The CDR3 sequence: CASSVGAGETQYF. CDR3 nucleotides: TGTGCCAGCAGCGTAGGAGCAGGCGAGACCCAGTACTTC. V gene TRBV9 combines with J gene TRBJ2-5; D uncertain. Germline CDR1 is SGDLS and CDR2 is YYNGEE. CDR3 length equals 13 residues. Trimming stripped 0 bases from V and 5 bases from J, with 8 bases between.